This TCR beta chain was recovered during a study of memory CD4+ T cells and cytomegalovirus serostatus. Study background: Healthy Belgian adult donors included nine or ten CMV-positive and 24 CMV-negative people.

The sort gate was single viable CD3+CD4+CD8-CD45RO+ cells for memory CD4+ T cells. General study results and limits: 67 of 164 known CMV-associated TCRbeta sequences appeared in CD4+ memory.

Germline-derived CDR1 and CDR2 are SQVTM and ANQGSEA. V trimming: 7 bases; J trimming: 1 base; junction bases outside the gene matches: 9. This CDR3 region has 14 residues. About this clone itself: What it binds is unknown.

Profiling relied on immunoSEQ multiplex PCR, and the TCRdb table lists in-frame clones only, not all of them. The data show 56,000 or so clones, 82% seen once. Specimen: memory CD4+ T cells from blood. This rearrangement joins TRBV29-1 to TRBJ2-5; 7 positions agree with TRBD1. This TCR was sampled from an adult in good health and CMV-seronegative. The CDR3 protein is CSDPDRAIQETQYF. For the CDR3, the DNA is TGCAGCGACCCTGACAGGGCAATCCAAGAGACCCAGTACTTC.